The 19 T cell receptor beta chains reported below all come from one sample, sequenced in a study of blood T cell repertoires in COVID-19. Only in-frame clones appear in the TCRdb table, and some are missing; sequencing was by immunoSEQ multiplex PCR. Of 150,000 or so clones listed, around 80% were seen once; the top ten hold approximately 14%. Sequencing used PBMCs or T cells enriched from blood (not recorded which). Receptors were obtained from a man aged 50-60 years who had recovered from COVID-19.

The chain links TRBV6-5 to TRBJ1-6, with 10 bases that match TRBD1. Germline trimming cut 6 bases from V and 5 bases from J; bases unmatched to any gene: 4. CDR3 length equals 15 residues. Germline V CDR1 and CDR2: MNHEY, SVGAGI. The DNA of the CDR3 is TGTGCCAGCAGAACAGACAGGGGGCATAATTCACCCCTCCACTTT. This encodes CASRTDRGHNSPLHF.

This clone was detected once. The chain combines TRBV28 with TRBJ1-2; 9 bases agree with TRBD1. The J segment lost 3 bases and the V segment lost 11 bases, leaving 7 bases of the junction unmatched. This CDR3 region has 13 residues. Germline CDR1 reads MDHEN; CDR2 reads SYDVKM. Written as DNA, the CDR3 is TGTGCCGCAGAGGACAGGGGTGACTATGGCTACACCTTC. Translation: CAAEDRGDYGYTF.

V gene TRBV18 combines with J gene TRBJ1-5; maybe TRBD1 (6 bases). Trimming took 3 bases from V and 0 from J, leaving 9 bases between them. CDR1 and CDR2 (germline): KGHSH, LQKENI. The CDR3 runs 15 residues. CDR3 sequence: CASSPDSVSNQPQHF. DNA for the CDR3: TGTGCCAGCTCACCGGACAGCGTTAGCAATCAGCCCCAGCATTTT.

The V call is TRBV24-1, the J call TRBJ1-5; a possible D gene is TRBD1 (6 bases). The germline gives CDR1 KGHDR, CDR2 SFDVKD. The V end lost 1 base, the J end lost 3 bases, and 12 bases lay between the germline ends. The length of the CDR3 is 16 residues. CDR3 sequence: CATSDLQGPSNQPQHF. CDR3 DNA sequence: TGTGCCACCAGTGATTTACAGGGACCCTCCAATCAGCCCCAGCATTTT.

This chain connects TRBV3-1 (or the pseudogene TRBV3-2) to TRBJ1-1; D is ambiguous. The V gene lost 4 bases and the J gene lost 4 bases, with 13 bases spanning the gap. CDR3 length equals 14 residues. Germline V lookup: CDR1 LGHDT, CDR2 YNNKEL (reference sequence). CDR3 amino acids: CASSLVGGGTEAFF. The CDR3 region has the DNA TGTGCCAGCAGCCTGGTCGGTGGCGGCACTGAAGCTTTCTTT.

V and J are TRBV5-1 and TRBJ1-6, with a weak D call TRBD1 (5 bases). Germline loops: CDR1 SGHRS, CDR2 YFSETQ. V lost 3 bases to trimming and J lost 8 bases, with 9 bases between them. The CDR3 runs to 13 residues. CDR3 nucleotides: TGCGCCAGCAGCTCGACGGGGGATTCACCCCTCCACTTT. Translating gives CASSSTGDSPLHF.

The chain carries TRBV2 and TRBJ1-1, with TRBD1 matching 8 bases. V lost 1 base, J lost 6 bases, and 4 bases stayed unmatched. The CDR3 length is 14 residues. In germline, CDR1 is SNHLY, CDR2 FYNNEI. DNA of the CDR3: TGTGCCAGCAGTGAAGACGACAGGGGCCCTGAAGCTTTCTTT. As protein: CASSEDDRGPEAFF. The variable domain in full, completed from reference TRBV2 and TRBJ1-1, reads EPEVTQTPSHQVTQMGQEVILRCVPISNHLYFYWYRQILGQKVEFLVSFYNNEISEKSEIFDDQFSVERPDGSNFTLKIRSTKLEDSAMYFCASSEDDRGPEAFFGQGTRLTVV.

This clone has a count of ten or more. The chain uses TRBV9 and TRBJ2-5; maybe TRBD1 (6 bases). The length of the CDR3 is 13 residues. In germline, CDR1 is SGDLS, CDR2 YYNGEE. Trimming took off 4 bases at V and 2 bases at J, with 9 bases between the two ends. The CDR3, as DNA: TGTGCCAGCAGCTTCCAGGGGCAAGAGACCCAGTACTTC. It is translated as CASSFQGQETQYF.

V and J are TRBV6-5 and TRBJ1-6, with 9 nucleotides matching TRBD1. Germline V gene lookup returns CDR1 MNHEY and CDR2 SVGAGI. V shed 7 bases, J shed 9 bases, and the junction held 7 bases outside the gene matches. This CDR3 has 14 amino acids. The CDR3 DNA reads TGTGCCAGCACCCACAGGGGGCCAAGTTCACCCCTCCACTTT. Its protein product is CASTHRGPSSPLHF.

Remarks on this clone: A much larger clone differs by one base, so this may be a read error. Distinct nucleotide sequences in the sample also encode this CDR3. The rearrangement uses TRBV11-3 and TRBJ1-1, with unresolved D. The germline V gene has CDR1 SGHNT and CDR2 YENEEA. This CDR3 is built from 13 residues. The ends were cut back, 0 bases at V and 1 base at J, with 3 bases in the middle. The CDR3 loop reads CASSLDRNTEAFF. The CDR3 nucleotides read TGTGCCAGCAGCTTAGACAGGAACACTGAAGCTTTCTTT.

The chain links TRBV28 to TRBJ1-5; possible D gene TRBD1, 5 bases. Germline assignment: CDR1 MDHEN and CDR2 SYDVKM. Trimming took off 5 bases at V and 7 bases at J, with 15 bases between the two ends. The CDR3 length is 14 residues. CDR3 DNA sequence: TGTGCCAGCAGTCTTCAGTCACGGGGGCAGCCCCAGCATTTT. Residues: CASSLQSRGQPQHF.

This chain connects TRBV7-2 to TRBJ2-7; no reliable D call. The germline V gene encodes CDR1 SGHTA and CDR2 FQGNSA. Between the trimmed V and J ends, which lost 3 bases and 5 bases, there was a span of 14 bases. The CDR3 runs to 14 residues. The CDR3: CASSFHSRRNEQYF. The CDR3, as DNA: TGTGCCAGCAGCTTTCATTCGAGGCGTAACGAGCAGTACTTC.

The chain recombines TRBV4-1 with TRBJ2-5; 9 bases are shared with TRBD2. V shed 1 base, J shed 3 bases, and the junction held 9 bases outside the gene matches. This CDR3 is 17 amino acids long. Germline-derived CDR1 and CDR2 are MGHRA and YSYEKL. The CDR3 coding sequence is TGCGCCAGCAGCCAAGTCCTGACAGCGGGGGGAAAAGAGACCCAGTACTTC. Encoded protein: CASSQVLTAGGKETQYF.

This clone was seen just once. The chain recombines TRBV29-1 with TRBJ1-2, with D possibly being TRBD1 (5 bases). The V gene's germline CDR1 is SQVTM and CDR2 ANQGSEA. The V gene lost 0 bases and the J gene lost 8 bases, with 13 bases spanning the gap. There are 13 residues in the CDR3. The CDR3 loop is CSVEEGPLGGYTF. The CDR3 DNA is TGCAGCGTTGAAGAGGGGCCCCTCGGGGGCTACACCTTC.

The chain joins TRBV12-5 to TRBJ2-3; D is perhaps TRBD1 (6 bases). In germline, CDR1 is LGHNT, CDR2 FRNRAP. The germline V and J ends were trimmed by 5 bases and 2 bases, with 26 bases remaining between them. This CDR3 is 19 amino acids long. CDR3 nucleotide sequence: TGTGCTAGTGGTCCCTGGGACATTCCTTCAACGAAAGACACAGATACGCAGTATTTT. This gives the protein CASGPWDIPSTKDTDTQYF. The full variable domain, rest sourced from reference TRBV12-5 and TRBJ2-3, is DARVTQTPRHKVTEMGQEVTMRCQPILGHNTVFWYRQTMMQGLELLAYFRNRAPLDDSGMPKDRFSAEMPDATLATLKIQPSEPRDSAVYFCASGPWDIPSTKDTDTQYFGPGTRLTVL.

The rearrangement uses TRBV28 and TRBJ2-7; D is unresolved. Trimming left V 7 bases short and J 2 bases short, with 12 bases between. The CDR3 has 13 residues. The germline V gene encodes CDR1 MDHEN and CDR2 SYDVKM. The CDR3, as DNA: TGTGCCAGCATCGGCAGGCCCCCCTACGAGCAGTACTTC. The encoded protein is CASIGRPPYEQYF.

The rearrangement joins TRBV3-1 (or the pseudogene TRBV3-2) to TRBJ1-1, with a possible D match to TRBD1 (5 bases). CDR1 LGHDT and CDR2 YNNKEL come from the germline V gene (reference sequence). The CDR3 is 16 residues long. V was cut by 2 bases and J by 1 base, with 14 bases left in between. CDR3 DNA sequence: TGTGCCAGCAGCCAACGGGACTCCGGATGGAACACTGAAGCTTTCTTT. Protein: CASSQRDSGWNTEAFF.

V is TRBV19 and J is TRBJ2-5; 9 bases fit TRBD1. The CDR3 sequence is 16 residues long. CDR1 is LNHDA and CDR2 is SQIVND in the germline V gene (reference sequence). V gave up 3 bases and J gave up 5 bases; unmatched junction bases: 10. The CDR3 DNA is TGTGCCAGTAGTATGGTAAACAGGGGGCATCTTGAGACCCAGTACTTC. Translation gives CASSMVNRGHLETQYF.

The V call is TRBV6-5, the J call TRBJ1-3; the D gene is possibly TRBD1 (5 bases). The CDR3 extends over 15 amino acids. Between the trimmed V and J ends, which lost 5 bases and 0 bases, there was a span of 11 bases. Germline V gene data show CDR1 as MNHEY and CDR2 as SVGAGI. CDR3 sequence reads: CASSPPGFSGNTIYF. CDR3 coding DNA: TGTGCCAGCAGTCCTCCAGGGTTCTCTGGAAACACCATATATTTT.